This TCR beta chain was retrieved from a study of blood T cell repertoires in COVID-19. Assay: immunoSEQ multiplex PCR; the TCRdb copy retains only in-frame clones and omits some. The table includes more than 95,000 clones, about 89% detected once. With V trimmed by 5 bases and J by 5 bases, 5 bases remained unmatched. Germline CDR1 MNHEY, CDR2 SMNVEV (reference sequence). This CDR3 is built from 15 residues. The rearrangement links TRBV27 to TRBJ2-1; 11 bases align to TRBD2. The sequenced material came from peripheral blood. This TCR was recovered from a human donor in a cohort sampled during active COVID-19. This CDR3 is CASSLSGRAHNEQFF. The CDR3 DNA is TGTGCCAGCAGTCTTAGCGGGAGGGCCCACAATGAGCAGTTCTTC.